A single sample gave rise to the 18 T cell receptor beta chains below, sequenced in a study of graft-versus-host responses after intestinal transplantation. TCRdb's copy holds only in-frame clones and misses some; the assay was immunoSEQ multiplex PCR. The sample gives some 90,000 clones, just under 95% of which show up once; roughly 0.5% is in the top ten. Their specific antigens are unknown. The sequencing here drew on unstimulated CD8+ T cells sorted from spleen or lymph node cells, taken before intestinal transplant. These receptors were collected from a human donor who received an intestinal transplant.

This chain links TRBV19 with TRBJ1-5; 8 bases are a match to TRBD1. The CDR3 is 13 amino acids. V shed 3 bases and J 6 bases; nucleotides not matched to a gene: 1. The germline CDR1 and CDR2 sequences are LNHDA and SQIVND (reference sequence). The CDR3 coding sequence is TGTGCCAGTAGTATCAGGGGGCCTCAGCCCCAGCATTTT. Translating it yields CASSIRGPQPQHF.

This chain links TRBV19 with TRBJ2-1; D not resolved. Trimming removed 2 bases at V and 4 bases at J, with 12 bases between. The V gene's germline CDR1 is LNHDA and CDR2 SQIVND (reference sequence). The CDR3 loop spans 15 amino acids. The CDR3 here is CASSIRRAGYNEQFF. As DNA, the CDR3 is TGTGCCAGTAGTATACGCCGCGCAGGTTACAATGAGCAGTTCTTC.

A remark on this clone: One junction end disagrees with the germline gene, perhaps due to a read error. This chain connects TRBV19 to TRBJ2-1, with no clear D. This CDR3 contains 11 residues. CDR1 and CDR2 from the germline V gene are LNHDA and SQIVND (reference sequence). The CDR3 here is CASSPYNEQFF. CDR3 DNA sequence: TGTGCCAGTAGTCCCTATAATGAGCAGTTCTTC.

This chain connects TRBV19 to TRBJ2-3; TRBD1 aligns across 8 bases. CDR1 is LNHDA, CDR2 SQIVND, per germline (reference sequence). This CDR3 comprises 15 residues. Trimming removed 3 bases from V and 0 bases from J; junction bases left unmatched: 2. CDR3: CASSITGGSTDTQYF. Written as DNA, the CDR3 is TGTGCCAGTAGTATTACAGGGGGGAGCACAGATACGCAGTATTTT.

The CDR3 DNA reads TGTGCCAGCAGCCAAGCGGGGGCGGGACAGGGGGGTTACAATGAGCAGTTCTTC. Residues: CASSQAGAGQGGYNEQFF. The V gene is TRBV14, the J gene TRBJ2-1, with TRBD1 identical over 11 bases. V was clipped by 1 base and J by 4 bases; unmatched bases: 9. Germline V gives CDR1 SGHDN, CDR2 FVKESK. The CDR3 consists of 18 residues. Based on the CDR3 plus reference TRBV14 and TRBJ2-1, the full variable domain is EAGVTQFPSHSVIEKGQTVTLRCDPISGHDNLYWYRRVMGKEIKFLLHFVKESKQDESGMPNNRFLAERTGGTYSTLKVQPAELEDSGVYFCASSQAGAGQGGYNEQFFGPGTRLTVL.

This clone was seen more than once but under ten times. CDR3 amino acids: CASKEGSTEAFF. The CDR3 DNA is TGCGCCAGCAAAGAGGGATCCACTGAAGCTTTCTTT. The chain has TRBV10-2 and TRBJ1-1; no reliable D call. Germline loops: CDR1 WSHSY, CDR2 SAAADI. The CDR3 loop spans 12 amino acids. Trimming removed 7 bases at V and 4 bases at J, with 10 bases between.

The chain uses TRBV21-1 and TRBJ1-3; the table names TRBD1, a call not compared with the DNA. TRBV21-1 is noted as a pseudogene. The CDR3 contains 17 residues. CDR3 nucleotides: TGTGCCAGCAGCCCCCGACCGGGACAGGGAACTGGAAACACCATATATTTT. Its translation is CASSPRPGQGTGNTIYF.

This chain uses TRBV6-4 with TRBJ2-1, with D possibly TRBD2 on 7 matching bases. The CDR3 extends over 15 amino acids. Germline CDR1 and CDR2: MRHNA and SNTAGT. V lost 0 bases and J 6 bases, leaving 12 bases between the germline ends. CDR3 sequence reads: CASSDSWGGLNEQFF. The CDR3 DNA sequence: TGTGCCAGCAGTGACTCGTGGGGGGGCCTCAATGAGCAGTTCTTC.

This chain links TRBV4-2 with TRBJ2-7, with D unresolved. With 5 bases removed from V and 3 bases from J, the gap between germline ends came to 5 bases. Germline V gives CDR1 LGHNA, CDR2 YNFKEQ. The CDR3 has 11 amino acids. CDR3 sequence: CASSDNYEQYF. DNA of the CDR3: TGTGCCAGCAGCGACAACTACGAGCAGTACTTC.

This chain joins TRBV7-9 and TRBJ1-2, with D tentatively TRBD1 (6 bases). CDR3 length: 15 amino acids. The germline V gene has CDR1 SEHNR and CDR2 FQNEAQ (reference sequence). The germline V and J ends were trimmed by 5 bases and 5 bases, with 18 bases remaining between them. The CDR3 coding sequence is TGTGCCAGCAGCCAAAGCACTTCGGGACAATATGGCTACACCTTC. Encoded protein: CASSQSTSGQYGYTF.

The chain combines TRBV11-2 with TRBJ1-6; D is uncertain. The germline V gene encodes CDR1 SGHAT and CDR2 FQNNGV. The CDR3 covers 14 residues. The germline V and J ends were trimmed by 5 bases and 9 bases, with 14 bases remaining between them. The CDR3 here is CASSPQLQTSPLHF. CDR3 nucleotide sequence: TGTGCCAGCAGCCCGCAACTACAAACTTCACCCCTCCACTTT.

This rearrangement joins TRBV27 to TRBJ2-7, with D perhaps matching TRBD2 (6 bases). The CDR3 has 14 residues. V was cut by 3 bases and J by 6 bases, with 15 bases left in between. Germline CDR1 reads MNHEY; CDR2 reads SMNVEV (reference sequence). In DNA form, the CDR3 reads TGTGCCAGCAGTTTCGGGGGTTCCGACTCCGAGCAGTACTTC. Translation: CASSFGGSDSEQYF.

This clone was observed a few times. The chain is built from TRBV25-1 and TRBJ2-3, with D maybe TRBD2 (5 bases). Germline-derived CDR1 and CDR2 are MGHDK and SYGVNS. V shed 5 bases and J shed 2 bases, with 8 bases lying between them. The CDR3 consists of 13 residues. CDR3 nucleotides: TGTGCCAGCAGTATAGCGACCACAGATACGCAGTATTTT. Its protein is CASSIATTDTQYF.

The chain recombines TRBV10-2 with TRBJ1-3, with TRBD1 identical over 8 bases. The CDR3 spans 18 residues. The junction had 16 bases not matched to a gene; V was cut back by 2 bases and J by 7 bases. CDR1 and CDR2 from the germline V gene are WSHSY and SAAADI. CDR3 protein: CASSERQGRSLGLNTIYF. The CDR3 DNA reads as TGCGCCAGCAGTGAGAGACAGGGGAGGTCGCTGGGTTTGAACACCATATATTTT.

This chain links TRBV19 with TRBJ1-5, with D perhaps TRBD1 (6 bases). The V gene lost 10 bases and the J gene lost 7 bases, with 20 bases spanning the gap. CDR1 and CDR2 (germline): LNHDA, SQIVND (reference sequence). This CDR3 spans 14 amino acids. DNA for the CDR3: TGTGCCACTTGCCTGGGGGGGGCAGGGCAGCCCCAGCATTTT. The encoded protein is CATCLGGAGQPQHF.

The chain is built from TRBV19 and TRBJ2-5; D may be TRBD2 (6 bases). Germline CDR1 reads LNHDA; CDR2 reads SQIVND (reference sequence). The CDR3 covers 12 residues. Trimming left V 3 bases short and J 11 bases short, with 13 bases between. The CDR3 bases are TGTGCCAGTAGTATCTCCGGAGGGGAGCAGTACTTC. It is translated as CASSISGGEQYF.

In DNA, the CDR3 is TGCGCCAGCAGCCAAGATGCGGGGCGCACAGATACGCAGTATTTT. Its protein product is CASSQDAGRTDTQYF. This chain joins TRBV4-3 and TRBJ2-3, with a possible D match to TRBD2 (6 bases). V was shortened by 0 bases and J by 1 base, with 8 bases between the two germline ends. The CDR3 loop spans 15 amino acids. Germline-derived CDR1 and CDR2 are LGHNA and YSLEER.

This chain connects TRBV6-1 to TRBJ2-1, with D tentatively TRBD1 (7 bases). Trimming pared 4 bases from V and 4 bases from J, leaving 11 bases between. Germline V lookup: CDR1 MNHNS, CDR2 SASEGT. The CDR3 consists of 14 residues. As DNA, the CDR3 is TGTGCCAGCAGTGCCAGGGGGGAGTACAATGAGCAGTTCTTC. This sequence encodes CASSARGEYNEQFF.